What follows are 18 T cell receptor beta chains derived from one specimen sequenced in a study of T cells in Graves' hyperthyroidism and ophthalmopathy (dated by TCRdb to about 2019). The library was built by means of multiplex PCR. The sequencer listed for this sample is Illumina HiSeq 2000. Amplification of TCR beta CDR3 regions was carried out from RNA transcripts. A first-round RT-PCR of the TCR CDR3 used the HTBI primer set with the Qiagen OneStep RT-PCR kit. TCRdb applied fastp at Q25 and MiXCR to the public reads, then kept only in-frame beta chains. When rows share a CDR3 protein, they turn into one entry using the most common DNA and genes. This sample is represented by 450,000 to 650,000 distinct CDR3 sequences; 13% to 15% of them were singletons. The ten largest clones capture more than 6% of the sample. Sequencing was done on a sample of blood. Receptor source: a woman between 18 and 30 years old with Graves' ophthalmopathy.

This clonotype has a count of ten or more. The rearrangement links TRBV13 to TRBJ2-7, with TRBD2 matching 7 bases. This CDR3 contains 16 residues. The germline gives CDR1 PRHDT, CDR2 FYEKMQ (reference sequence). The ends lost 0 bases at V and 0 bases at J; junction bases unmatched: 5. CDR3 amino acids: CASSLGTSRNSYEQYF. The CDR3 DNA reads TGTGCCAGCAGCTTAGGGACTAGCAGGAACTCCTACGAGCAGTACTTC. Together with reference TRBV13 and TRBJ2-7, the CDR3 gives the full variable domain: AAGVIQSPRHLIKEKRETATLKCYPIPRHDTVYWYQQGPGQDPQFLISFYEKMQSDKGSIPDRFSAQQFSDYHSELNMSSLELGDSALYFCASSLGTSRNSYEQYFGPGTRLTVT.

This clonotype was picked up many times. CDR3 sequence (DNA): TGTGCCAGCAGCTTAGCGAGGCGCCAGGGGGCCAATGAGCAGTTCTTC. Encoded protein: CASSLARRQGANEQFF. This sequence joins TRBV7-9 and TRBJ2-1, with 8 nucleotides matching TRBD1. CDR1 and CDR2 from the germline V gene are SEHNR and FQNEAQ (reference sequence). The CDR3 spans 16 residues. Trimming took 0 bases from V and 6 from J; bases not matched to a gene: 7.

The chain has TRBV18 and TRBJ2-7, with D tentatively TRBD1 (6 bases). V gave up 3 bases and J gave up 4 bases, with 19 bases separating them. This CDR3 spans 16 amino acids. CDR1 KGHSH and CDR2 LQKENI come from the germline V gene. The CDR3 loop reads CASSPTPGTSRYEQYF. As DNA, the CDR3 is TGTGCCAGCTCACCCACTCCCGGGACAAGCCGTTACGAGCAGTACTTC.

Only one count was recorded for this clonotype. The chain recombines TRBV12-5 with TRBJ2-1; TRBD2 agrees at 7 bases. V gave up 0 bases and J gave up 9 bases; unmatched junction bases: 11. The CDR3 totals 16 residues. The germline V gene has CDR1 LGHNT and CDR2 FRNRAP. This CDR3 reads CASGLVLWGRAGEQFF. The CDR3, as DNA: TGTGCTAGTGGTTTGGTACTTTGGGGGAGGGCCGGTGAGCAGTTCTTC.

V usage is TRBV2 and J usage is TRBJ1-6, with D tentatively TRBD1 (6 bases). With 6 bases removed from V and 4 bases from J, the gap between germline ends came to 10 bases. The length of the CDR3 is 14 residues. Per germline, CDR1 SNHLY and CDR2 FYNNEI. In DNA form, the CDR3 reads TGTGCCAGCAGAGGGGGGGATTATAATTCACCCCTCCACTTT. Translation: CASRGGDYNSPLHF.

This clonotype appeared many times. The CDR3 DNA reads as TGTGCCAGCAGTTTACGAACAGAGCACGAGCAGTACTTC. Its protein is CASSLRTEHEQYF. The chain couples TRBV12-3 or TRBV12-4 to TRBJ2-7; D ambiguous. The CDR3 runs 13 residues. Trimming took 2 bases from V and 5 from J, leaving 10 bases between them.

This clonotype was observed many times. This sequence joins TRBV28 and TRBJ2-5, with D unclear. CDR3 length: 14 residues. V was pared by 1 base and J by 5 bases, with 11 bases between. In germline, CDR1 is MDHEN, CDR2 SYDVKM. This chain's CDR3 is CASSLSSVRETQYF. The CDR3 DNA follows: TGTGCCAGCAGTTTATCCAGCGTGAGGGAGACCCAGTACTTC.

This clonotype was detected ten times or more. The rearrangement joins TRBV29-1 to TRBJ2-5; TRBD1 agrees at 12 bases. Trimming took 7 bases from V and 5 from J; bases not matched to a gene: 8. The CDR3 is made up of 14 amino acids. Germline lookup yields CDR1 SQVTM and CDR2 ANQGSEA. The CDR3 DNA reads as TGCAGCGCACCGGGACAGGGGGCCGGGGAGACCCAGTACTTC. Encoded protein: CSAPGQGAGETQYF.

This clonotype was seen at least ten times. The V call is TRBV12-3 or TRBV12-4, the J call TRBJ1-2; 9 nucleotides line up with TRBD1. The CDR3 totals 16 residues. The V gene end was trimmed by 5 bases and the J gene end by 3 bases; junction bases not matched to a gene: 10. The CDR3 loop reads CASSPRSGQGYYGYTF. CDR3 DNA sequence: TGTGCCAGCAGTCCCCGTTCGGGACAGGGTTACTATGGCTACACCTTC.

The CDR3: CASSQQRTASTQYF. The CDR3 DNA reads as TGTGCCAGCTCTCAACAAAGGACGGCCTCTACGCAGTATTTT. The chain employs TRBV18 and TRBJ2-3; no clear D. Germline V lookup: CDR1 KGHSH, CDR2 LQKENI. V gave up 6 bases and J gave up 8 bases, with 18 bases separating them. The length of the CDR3 is 14 residues.

At least ten counts were recorded for this clonotype. This chain links TRBV27 with TRBJ1-5; TRBD1 matches at 8 bases. Germline loops: CDR1 MNHEY, CDR2 SMNVEV (reference sequence). The ends lost 4 bases at V and 2 bases at J; junction bases unmatched: 4. This CDR3 contains 15 residues. In nucleotides, the CDR3 is TGTGCCAGCAGTTCGACAGGGGTGGGCAATCAGCCCCAGCATTTT. Its protein product is CASSSTGVGNQPQHF.

This clonotype was seen many times. The V call is TRBV12-3 or TRBV12-4, the J call TRBJ1-1, with D tentatively TRBD1 (5 bases). The V end lost 3 bases, the J end lost 10 bases, and 15 bases lay between the germline ends. The CDR3 runs to 13 residues. CDR3 sequence reads: CASSFAGAQPAFF. CDR3 DNA sequence: TGTGCCAGCAGTTTCGCCGGGGCCCAGCCAGCTTTCTTT.

To note about this clonotype: A much larger clone lies a single base off, so this may be a read error. The chain couples TRBV19 to TRBJ1-1; D is ambiguous. V was trimmed by 7 bases and J by 1 base, leaving 16 bases between them. This CDR3 is built from 15 residues. Per the germline V gene, CDR1 is LNHDA and CDR2 is SQIVND (reference sequence). In nucleotides, the CDR3 is TGTGCCAGTAAGGGTGGCAGGACCTCGAACACTGAAGCTTTCTTT. Translating gives CASKGGRTSNTEAFF.

This chain joins TRBV27 and TRBJ1-1; unclear D gene. Germline lookup yields CDR1 MNHEY and CDR2 SMNVEV (reference sequence). This CDR3 spans 15 amino acids. Trimming cost V 6 bases and J 0 bases, with 14 bases left between them. The CDR3 reads CASSHNDRVNTEAFF. In DNA, the CDR3 is TGTGCCAGCAGCCATAATGATCGGGTGAACACTGAAGCTTTCTTT.

This clonotype was recorded a few times. This chain uses TRBV9 with TRBJ1-2; D not certain. CDR1 SGDLS and CDR2 YYNGEE come from the germline V gene. Trimming removed 0 bases at V and 4 bases at J, with 13 bases between. The CDR3 is 15 amino acids. CDR3 nucleotide sequence: TGTGCCAGCAGCGTAGCGGTCCGCAAGCCCTATGGCTACACCTTC. This sequence encodes CASSVAVRKPYGYTF.

The chain is built from TRBV12-3 or TRBV12-4 and TRBJ2-7; tentatively, D is TRBD2 (6 bases). The germline V and J ends were trimmed by 2 bases and 3 bases, with 14 bases remaining between them. The CDR3 length is 15 residues. The CDR3 nucleotides are TGTGCCAGCAGTTTAAACGGGGGTAAAGGCTACGAGCAGTACTTC. Residues: CASSLNGGKGYEQYF.

A remark on this clonotype: With a much larger clone just one base away, this may be a read error. The chain employs TRBV24-1 and TRBJ1-2; D is ambiguous. Trimming took off 6 bases at V and 3 bases at J, with 4 bases between the two ends. Germline V lookup: CDR1 KGHDR, CDR2 SFDVKD. This CDR3 has 11 residues. In nucleotides, the CDR3 is TGTGCCACCAGTAGGGACTATGGCTACACCTTC. The encoded protein is CATSRDYGYTF.

This clonotype was observed at least ten times. The J gene is TRBJ2-1, the V gene TRBV12-3 or TRBV12-4; the D gene could be TRBD1 or TRBD2 (6 bases each). Trimming stripped 7 bases from V and 9 bases from J, with 13 bases between. This CDR3 is built from 12 residues. CDR3 DNA sequence: TGTGCCAGCACCCCCGGGGGCGGTGAGCAGTTCTTC. Translation: CASTPGGGEQFF.